This record covers a single TCR beta chain. Seattle's cohort entered during active infection and was followed longitudinally. The record originates from a study of blood T cell repertoires in COVID-19. Repertoires were generated with immunoSEQ multiplex PCR, while TCRdb's copy carries only in-frame clones and drops some. The table has some 310,000 clones, around 90% seen once; the top ten hold 0.95% to 1.3%. CDR1 is SGHRS, CDR2 YFSETQ, per germline. Deletions cut 4 bases from V and 5 bases from J, with 18 bases between. This CDR3 has 16 amino acids. Sequencing was performed on peripheral blood. The clonotype was recovered from a woman in her 40s with COVID-19, enrolled during active disease. V usage is TRBV5-1 and J usage is TRBJ1-4; the D gene is possibly TRBD1 (5 bases). CDR3 loop: CASSVETGQGNEKLFF. The CDR3 bases are TGCGCCAGCAGCGTTGAGACGGGTCAGGGAAATGAAAAACTGTTTTTT.